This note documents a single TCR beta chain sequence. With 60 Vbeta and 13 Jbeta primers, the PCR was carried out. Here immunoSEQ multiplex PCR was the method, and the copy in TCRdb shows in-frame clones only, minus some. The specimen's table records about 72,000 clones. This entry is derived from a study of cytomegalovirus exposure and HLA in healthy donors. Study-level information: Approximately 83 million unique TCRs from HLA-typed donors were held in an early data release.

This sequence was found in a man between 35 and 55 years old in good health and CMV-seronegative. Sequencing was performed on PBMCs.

The CDR3 is CSVGETGQNNSPLHF. The CDR3 region has the DNA TGCAGCGTTGGTGAGACAGGGCAGAATAATTCACCCCTCCACTTT. The chain combines TRBV29-1 with TRBJ1-6; 7 bases are a match to TRBD1. V gave up 4 bases and J gave up 5 bases; unmatched junction bases: 8. The germline V gene has CDR1 SQVTM and CDR2 ANQGSEA. The CDR3 spans 15 residues.